The clone carrying this T cell receptor beta chain was seen at least ten times. The data derive from a study of early T cells in non-severe SARS-CoV-2 infection. Per germline, CDR1 DFQATT and CDR2 SNEGSKA (reference sequence). This CDR3 contains 12 residues. V was trimmed by 3 bases and J by 1 base, leaving 5 bases between them. TCRdb redid the calling of the 5' RACE reads with MiXCR, one entry per CDR3 protein. The sample carries roughly 81,000 distinct CDR3 sequences, roughly an eighth recorded once. The V and J genes are TRBV20-1 and TRBJ2-3; D is ambiguous. The sample taken for sequencing was whole blood. The clonotype was recovered from an adult who was a healthcare worker with PCR-confirmed SARS-CoV-2 infection or an uninfected control (not recorded which). The CDR3 loop is CSASGRTDTQYF. In DNA form, the CDR3 reads TGCAGTGCTAGCGGGCGCACAGATACGCAGTATTTT.